In this sample, the clone carrying this T cell receptor beta chain is large (0.1 to 1%). The antigen is unknown. The sample belongs to a study of radiation and T cells in renal cell carcinoma. Findings and caveats of the study: Tumor samples were small regions of approximately 1 g. Compared with controls, irradiated tumors had more, larger dominant CDR3 motifs.

The data were produced by immunoSEQ multiplex PCR, yet TCRdb's version contains in-frame clones alone and is incomplete. The repertoire holds about 10,000 clones, with about three fifths as singletons. Treatment indicated: treatment-naive control, cytoreductive nephrectomy. Control tumors came from treatment-naive patients without prior radiation. The patient's renal cell carcinoma had clear cell pathology. CDR3 length: 15 amino acids. The V gene's germline CDR1 is LNHDA and CDR2 SQIVND (reference sequence). Trimming stripped 9 bases from V and 2 bases from J, with 19 bases between. Material: tumor tissue, obtained from a patient whose treatment was nephrectomy without radiotherapy. This sequence was found in a man aged 35 to 55 with renal cell carcinoma. The chain carries TRBV19 and TRBJ1-2; D is unresolved. The CDR3 sequence: CASRAITHPNYGYTF. The CDR3 DNA reads as TGTGCCAGCCGGGCCATTACCCACCCAAACTATGGCTACACCTTC.